The entry below gives a single T cell receptor beta chain sequence along with its context. This CDR3 is built from 12 residues. Trimming removed 8 bases from V and 3 bases from J, with 11 bases in between. The V gene's germline CDR1 is ENHRY and CDR2 SYGVKD. In each case, RNA was isolated and then reverse transcribed into cDNA as the sequencing template. Here immunoSEQ multiplex PCR was the method, and the copy in TCRdb shows in-frame clones only, minus some. The table lists about 250,000 clones, 67% of them singletons. The source of the sample is a study of CD8+ T cells in alopecia areata. At the level of the study: The study gave treated patients oral tofacitinib at 5 to 10 mg twice daily.

The sequence derives from a human donor with alopecia areata. Sequencing was performed on CD4+ T cells sorted from blood, taken at week 0. The chain combines TRBV10-3 with TRBJ2-7, with D uncertain. The CDR3 spells CAIGRDNYEQYF. The CDR3 DNA reads as TGTGCCATCGGCAGAGACAACTACGAGCAGTACTTC.